The clone carrying this TCR beta chain was seen ten or more times. Amplification of TCR alpha and beta CDR3 regions from RNA used iRepertoire nested multiplex PCR. TCRdb ran MiXCR on the multiplex PCR reads and lists one entry per CDR3 protein. Of more than 300,000 distinct CDR3 sequences listed, around 45% are singletons. The sample originates from a study of glioma-infiltrating T cells. There are 15 residues in the CDR3. Germline CDR1 and CDR2: MNHEY and SMNVEV (reference sequence). J was trimmed by 6 bases and V by 8 bases; bases with no gene match: 9. The sample consisted of glioma tissue, nonneoplastic brain tissue, or PBMCs (not recorded which). The rearrangement uses TRBV27 and TRBJ2-1, with 11 bases lining up with TRBD2. The source of this sequence is a human donor with low-grade glioma or glioblastoma, undergoing nonglioma brain surgery, or in good health (not recorded which). Here the CDR3 reads CASGDSGRASNEQFF. As DNA, the CDR3 is TGTGCCAGCGGTGATAGCGGGAGGGCCTCCAATGAGCAGTTCTTC.